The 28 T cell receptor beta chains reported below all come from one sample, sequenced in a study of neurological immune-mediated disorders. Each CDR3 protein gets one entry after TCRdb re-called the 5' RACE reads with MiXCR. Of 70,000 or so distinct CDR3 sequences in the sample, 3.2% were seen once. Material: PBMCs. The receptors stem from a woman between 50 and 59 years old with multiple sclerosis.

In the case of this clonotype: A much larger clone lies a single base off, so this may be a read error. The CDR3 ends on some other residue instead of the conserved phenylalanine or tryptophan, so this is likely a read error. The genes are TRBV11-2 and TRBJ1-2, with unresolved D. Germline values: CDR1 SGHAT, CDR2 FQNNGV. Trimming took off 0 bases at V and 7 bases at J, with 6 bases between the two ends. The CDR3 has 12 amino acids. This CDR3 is CASSLEGFGYTL. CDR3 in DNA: TGTGCCAGCAGCTTAGAAGGCTTTGGCTACACCTTA.

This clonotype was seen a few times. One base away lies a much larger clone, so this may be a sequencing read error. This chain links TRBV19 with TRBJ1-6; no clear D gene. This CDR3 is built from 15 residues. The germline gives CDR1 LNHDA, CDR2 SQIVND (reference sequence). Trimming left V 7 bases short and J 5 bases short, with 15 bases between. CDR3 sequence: CASTEGPRDNSPLHF. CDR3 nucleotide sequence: TGTGCCAGTACGGAAGGGCCAAGGGATAATTCACCCCTCCACTTT. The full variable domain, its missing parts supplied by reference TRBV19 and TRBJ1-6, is DGGITQSPKYLFRKEGQNVTLSCEQNLNHDAMYWYRQDPGQGLRLIYYSQIVNDFQKGDIAEGYSVSREKKESFPLTVTSAQKNPTAFYLCASTEGPRDNSPLHFGNGTRLTVT.

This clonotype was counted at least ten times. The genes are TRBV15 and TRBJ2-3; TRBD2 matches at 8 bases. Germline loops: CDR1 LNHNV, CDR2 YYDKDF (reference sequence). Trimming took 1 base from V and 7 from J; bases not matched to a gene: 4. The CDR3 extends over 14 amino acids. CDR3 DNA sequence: TGTGCCACCAGCAGAGCCAGCGGGGGCAATACGCAGTATTTT. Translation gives CATSRASGGNTQYF.

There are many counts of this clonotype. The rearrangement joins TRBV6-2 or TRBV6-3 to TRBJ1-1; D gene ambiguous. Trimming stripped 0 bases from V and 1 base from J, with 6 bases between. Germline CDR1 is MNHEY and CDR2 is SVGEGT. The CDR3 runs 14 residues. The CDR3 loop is CASSYSWGNTEAFF. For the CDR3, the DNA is TGTGCCAGCAGTTACTCGTGGGGGAACACTGAAGCTTTCTTT.

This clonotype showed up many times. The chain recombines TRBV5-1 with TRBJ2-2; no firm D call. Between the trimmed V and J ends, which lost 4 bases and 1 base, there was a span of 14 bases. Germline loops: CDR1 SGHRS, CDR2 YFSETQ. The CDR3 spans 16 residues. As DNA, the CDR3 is TGCGCCAGCAGCCGGGCAGATCCTCTGAACACCGGGGAGCTGTTTTTT. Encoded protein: CASSRADPLNTGELFF.

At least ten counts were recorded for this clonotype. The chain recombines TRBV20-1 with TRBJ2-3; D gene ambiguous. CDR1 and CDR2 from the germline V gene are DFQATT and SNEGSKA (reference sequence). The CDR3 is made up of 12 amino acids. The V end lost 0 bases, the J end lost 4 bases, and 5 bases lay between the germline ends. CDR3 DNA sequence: TGCAGTGCTAGAGATGGGGCAGATACGCAGTATTTT. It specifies CSARDGADTQYF.

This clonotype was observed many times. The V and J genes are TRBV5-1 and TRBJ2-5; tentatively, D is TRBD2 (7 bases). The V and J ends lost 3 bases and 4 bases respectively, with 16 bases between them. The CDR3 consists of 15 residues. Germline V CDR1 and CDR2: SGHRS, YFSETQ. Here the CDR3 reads CASSSGGRGGETQYF. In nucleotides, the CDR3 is TGCGCCAGCAGCTCGGGCGGTAGGGGGGGAGAGACCCAGTACTTC.

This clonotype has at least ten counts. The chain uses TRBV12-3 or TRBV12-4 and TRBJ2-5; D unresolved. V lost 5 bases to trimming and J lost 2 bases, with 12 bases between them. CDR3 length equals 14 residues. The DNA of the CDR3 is TGTGCCAGCAGTACGTACGGTGGTCAAGAGACCCAGTACTTC. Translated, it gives CASSTYGGQETQYF.

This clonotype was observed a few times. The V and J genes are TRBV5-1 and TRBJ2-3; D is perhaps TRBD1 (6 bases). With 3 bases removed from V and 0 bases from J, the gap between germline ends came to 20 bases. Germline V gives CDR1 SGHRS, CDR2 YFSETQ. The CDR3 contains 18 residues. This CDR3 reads CASSSPSQGTTSTDTQYF. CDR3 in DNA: TGCGCCAGCAGCTCTCCTTCACAGGGAACCACTAGCACAGATACGCAGTATTTT.

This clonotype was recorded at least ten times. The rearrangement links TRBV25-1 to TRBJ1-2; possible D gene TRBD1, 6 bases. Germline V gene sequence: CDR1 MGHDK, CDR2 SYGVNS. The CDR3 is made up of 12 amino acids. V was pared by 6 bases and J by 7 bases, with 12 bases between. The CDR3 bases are TGTGCCAGCAGCCCACAGGGCGGTGGCTACACCTTC. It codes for CASSPQGGGYTF.

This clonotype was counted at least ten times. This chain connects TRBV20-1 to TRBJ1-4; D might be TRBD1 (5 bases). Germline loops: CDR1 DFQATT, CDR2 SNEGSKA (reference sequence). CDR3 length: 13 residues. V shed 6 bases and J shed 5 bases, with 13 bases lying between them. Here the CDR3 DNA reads TGCAGTGCGGGGGACGGATTAAATGAAAAACTGTTTTTT. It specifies CSAGDGLNEKLFF.

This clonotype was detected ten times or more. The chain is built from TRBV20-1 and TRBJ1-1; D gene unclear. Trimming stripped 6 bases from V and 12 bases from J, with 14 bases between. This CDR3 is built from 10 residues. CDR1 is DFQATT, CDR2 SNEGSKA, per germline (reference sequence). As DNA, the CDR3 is TGCAGTGCCGACAATCCCCGACCTTTCTTT. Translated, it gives CSADNPRPFF.

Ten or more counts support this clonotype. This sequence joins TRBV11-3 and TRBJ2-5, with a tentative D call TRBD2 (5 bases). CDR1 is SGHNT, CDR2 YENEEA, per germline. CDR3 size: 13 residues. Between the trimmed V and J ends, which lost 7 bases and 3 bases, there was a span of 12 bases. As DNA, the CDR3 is TGTGCCAGCACCCTTAGCGAGAAAGAGACCCAGTACTTC. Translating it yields CASTLSEKETQYF. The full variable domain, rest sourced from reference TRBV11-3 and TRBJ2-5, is EAGVVQSPRYKIIEKKQPVAFWCNPISGHNTLYWYLQNLGQGPELLIRYENEEAVDDSQLPKDRFSAERLKGVDSTLKIQPAELGDSAVYLCASTLSEKETQYFGPGTRLLVL.

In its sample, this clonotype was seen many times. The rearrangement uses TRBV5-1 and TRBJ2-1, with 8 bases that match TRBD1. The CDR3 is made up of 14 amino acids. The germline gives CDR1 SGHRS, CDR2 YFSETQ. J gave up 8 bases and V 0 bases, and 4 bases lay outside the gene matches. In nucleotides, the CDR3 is TGCGCCAGCAGCTTGGATTACAGGGGGGATGAGCAGTTCTTC. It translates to CASSLDYRGDEQFF.

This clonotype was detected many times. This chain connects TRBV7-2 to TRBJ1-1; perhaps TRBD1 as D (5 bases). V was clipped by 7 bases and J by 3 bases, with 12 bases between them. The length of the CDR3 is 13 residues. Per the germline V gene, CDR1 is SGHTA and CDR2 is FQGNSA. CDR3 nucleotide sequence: TGTGCCAGCATCGGAGACAGTTACACTGAAGCTTTCTTT. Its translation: CASIGDSYTEAFF.

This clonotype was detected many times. The CDR3 bases are TGTGCCAGCAGCGTTGGGACTCCAGAGACCCAGTACTTC. Translated, it gives CASSVGTPETQYF. This chain uses TRBV7-2 with TRBJ2-5, with a possible D match to TRBD2 (6 bases). Looked up from germline, CDR1 is SGHTA and CDR2 is FQGNSA. V lost 5 bases and J 4 bases, leaving 11 bases between the germline ends. The CDR3 covers 13 residues.

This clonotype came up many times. The CDR3 nucleotides are TGTGCCAGCAGTGATGACAGGGTTAACACCGGGGAGCTGTTTTTT. This gives the protein CASSDDRVNTGELFF. The chain recombines TRBV25-1 with TRBJ2-2; 7 bases are a match to TRBD1. The V gene's germline CDR1 is MGHDK and CDR2 SYGVNS. V shed 3 bases, J shed 2 bases, and the junction held 3 bases outside the gene matches. The CDR3 totals 15 residues.

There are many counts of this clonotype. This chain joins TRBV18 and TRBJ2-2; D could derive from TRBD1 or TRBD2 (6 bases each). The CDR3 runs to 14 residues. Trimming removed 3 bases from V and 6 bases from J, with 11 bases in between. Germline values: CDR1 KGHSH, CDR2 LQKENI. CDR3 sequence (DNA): TGTGCCAGCTCACCCAACAGGGAGGCCGGGGAGCTGTTTTTT. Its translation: CASSPNREAGELFF.

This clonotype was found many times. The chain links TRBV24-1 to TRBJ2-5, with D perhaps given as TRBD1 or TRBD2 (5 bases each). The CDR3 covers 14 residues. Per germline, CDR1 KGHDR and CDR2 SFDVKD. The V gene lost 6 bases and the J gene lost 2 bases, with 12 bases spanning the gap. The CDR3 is CATSFSGGQETQYF. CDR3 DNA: TGTGCCACCAGTTTTTCTGGGGGACAAGAGACCCAGTACTTC.

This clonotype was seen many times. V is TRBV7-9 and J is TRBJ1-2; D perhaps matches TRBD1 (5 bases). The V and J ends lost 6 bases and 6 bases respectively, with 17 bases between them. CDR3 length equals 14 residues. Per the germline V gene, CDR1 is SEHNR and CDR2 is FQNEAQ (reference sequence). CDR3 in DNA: TGTGCCAGCAGGGGGACGTTAGGCTGGCATGGCTACACCTTC. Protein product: CASRGTLGWHGYTF.

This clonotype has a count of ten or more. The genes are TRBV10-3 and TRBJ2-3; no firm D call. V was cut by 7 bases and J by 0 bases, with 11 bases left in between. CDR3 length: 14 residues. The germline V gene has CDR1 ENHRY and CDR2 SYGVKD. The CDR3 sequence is CAIKRGTSTDTQYF. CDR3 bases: TGTGCCATCAAGCGCGGTACTAGCACAGATACGCAGTATTTT.

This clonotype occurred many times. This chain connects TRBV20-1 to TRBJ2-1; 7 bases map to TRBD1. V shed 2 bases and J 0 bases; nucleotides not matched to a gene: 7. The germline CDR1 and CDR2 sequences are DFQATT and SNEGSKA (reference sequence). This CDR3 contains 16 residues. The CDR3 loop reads CSARSLQGVSYNEQFF. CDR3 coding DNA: TGCAGTGCTAGAAGTCTCCAGGGGGTCTCCTACAATGAGCAGTTCTTC.

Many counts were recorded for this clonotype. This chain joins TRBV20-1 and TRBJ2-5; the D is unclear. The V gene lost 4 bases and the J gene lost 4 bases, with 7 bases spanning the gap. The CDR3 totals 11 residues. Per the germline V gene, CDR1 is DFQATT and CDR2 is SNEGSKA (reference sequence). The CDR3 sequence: CSAMVGETQYF. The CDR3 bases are TGCAGTGCTATGGTAGGAGAGACCCAGTACTTC.

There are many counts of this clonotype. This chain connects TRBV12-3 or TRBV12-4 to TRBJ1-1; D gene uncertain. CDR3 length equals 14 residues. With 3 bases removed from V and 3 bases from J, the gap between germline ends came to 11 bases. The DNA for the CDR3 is TGTGCCAGCAGTTTGACATCTACGGACACTGAAGCTTTCTTT. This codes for CASSLTSTDTEAFF.

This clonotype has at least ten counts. CDR3 in DNA: TGTGCCATGTCTTCCCCGGGACCTATCTACAATGAGCAGTTCTTC. It yields the protein CAMSSPGPIYNEQFF. The gene calls are TRBV19 and TRBJ2-1; TRBD1 or TRBD2 may be the D gene (5 bases each). With 10 bases removed from V and 3 bases from J, the gap between germline ends came to 19 bases. The germline CDR1 and CDR2 sequences are LNHDA and SQIVND (reference sequence). This CDR3 has 15 residues.

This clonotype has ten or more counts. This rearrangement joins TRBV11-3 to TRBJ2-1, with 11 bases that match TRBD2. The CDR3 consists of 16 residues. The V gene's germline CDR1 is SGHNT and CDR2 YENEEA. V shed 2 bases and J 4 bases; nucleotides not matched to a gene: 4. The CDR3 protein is CASSLPRLAGYNEQFF. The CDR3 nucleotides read TGTGCCAGCAGCTTACCCCGACTAGCGGGGTACAATGAGCAGTTCTTC.

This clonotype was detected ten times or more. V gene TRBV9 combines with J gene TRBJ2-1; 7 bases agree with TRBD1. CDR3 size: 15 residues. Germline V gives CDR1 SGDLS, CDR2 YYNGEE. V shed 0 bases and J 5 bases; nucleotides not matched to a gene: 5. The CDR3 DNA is TGTGCCAGCAGCGTAGAAGGGACAGTGAACAATGAGCAGTTCTTC. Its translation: CASSVEGTVNNEQFF.

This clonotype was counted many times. The CDR3 coding sequence is TGCAGTGCTAGAGCCACATTCGCTCGACTAGCGGGAGTCACAGATACGCAGTATTTT. It translates to CSARATFARLAGVTDTQYF. The rearrangement joins TRBV20-1 to TRBJ2-3; 12 bases line up with TRBD2. The CDR3 loop spans 19 amino acids. The germline CDR1 and CDR2 sequences are DFQATT and SNEGSKA (reference sequence). V lost 1 base and J lost 2; bases outside the gene matches: 13.